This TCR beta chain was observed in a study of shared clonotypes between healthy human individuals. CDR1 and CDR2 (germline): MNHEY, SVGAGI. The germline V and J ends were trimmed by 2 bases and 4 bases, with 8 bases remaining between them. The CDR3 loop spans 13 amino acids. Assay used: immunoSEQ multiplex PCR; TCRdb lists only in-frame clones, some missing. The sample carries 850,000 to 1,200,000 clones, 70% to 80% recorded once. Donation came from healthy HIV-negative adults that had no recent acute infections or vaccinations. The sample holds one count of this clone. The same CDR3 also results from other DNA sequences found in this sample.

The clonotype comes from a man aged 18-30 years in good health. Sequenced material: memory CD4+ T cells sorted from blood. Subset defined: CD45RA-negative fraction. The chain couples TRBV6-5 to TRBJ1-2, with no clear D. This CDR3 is CASSYDTAYGYTF. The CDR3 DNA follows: TGTGCCAGCAGTTACGACACTGCCTATGGCTACACCTTC.